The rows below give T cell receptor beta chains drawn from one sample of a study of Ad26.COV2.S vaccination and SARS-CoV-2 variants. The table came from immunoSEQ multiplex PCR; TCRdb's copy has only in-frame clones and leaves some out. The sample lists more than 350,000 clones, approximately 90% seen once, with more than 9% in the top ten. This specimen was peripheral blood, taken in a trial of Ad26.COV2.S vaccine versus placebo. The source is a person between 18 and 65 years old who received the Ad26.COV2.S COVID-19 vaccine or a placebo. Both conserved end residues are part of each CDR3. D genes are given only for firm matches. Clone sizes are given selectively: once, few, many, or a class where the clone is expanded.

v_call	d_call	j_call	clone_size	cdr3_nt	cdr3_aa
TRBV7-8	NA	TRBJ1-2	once	TGTGCCAGCAACCCAGTTGACCGCATGGAGGCAGGGTACTATGGCTACACCTTC	CASNPVDRMEAGYYGYTF
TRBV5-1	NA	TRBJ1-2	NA	TGCGCCAGCAAAGGGGTTGGCTACACCTTC	CASKGVGYTF
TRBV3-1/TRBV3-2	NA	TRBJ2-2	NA	TGTGCCAGCAGCTTCCGGGACCTAGTGGTAGGGGGCGGGGAGCTGTTTTTT	CASSFRDLVVGGGELFF
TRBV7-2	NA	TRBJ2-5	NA	TGTGCCAGCAGCGTCGGACACGGGGAGACCCAGTACTTC	CASSVGHGETQYF
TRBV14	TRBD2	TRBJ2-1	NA	TGTGCCAGCAGCCAAGAAGAGACTAGCGCCCTCAGCTCCTACAATGAGCAGTTCTTC	CASSQEETSALSSYNEQFF
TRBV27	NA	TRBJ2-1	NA	TGTGCCAGCAGTTCGACTATTCCTGAGCAGTTCTTC	CASSSTIPEQFF
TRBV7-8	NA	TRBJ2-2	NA	TGTGCCAGCAGCTCCCTTTGGATGCGTACCGGGGAGCTGTTTTTT	CASSSLWMRTGELFF
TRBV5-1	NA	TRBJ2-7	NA	TGCGCCAGCAGCTCTACACCGGGACGGATCTACGAGCAGTACTTC	CASSSTPGRIYEQYF
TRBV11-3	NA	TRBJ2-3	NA	TGTGCCAGCAGCTGGGGACGTCTGAGCACAGATACGCAGTATTTT	CASSWGRLSTDTQYF
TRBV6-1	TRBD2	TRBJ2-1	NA	TGTGCCAGCAGTGAGATAGCGGGAGTTGAGCAGTTCTTC	CASSEIAGVEQFF
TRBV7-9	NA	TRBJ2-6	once	TGTGCCAGCAGCCCAGGAATATCTGGGGCCAACGTCCTGACTTTC	CASSPGISGANVLTF
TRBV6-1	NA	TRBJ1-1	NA	TGTGCCAGCAGTGACGTATCCACTGAAGCTTTCTTT	CASSDVSTEAFF
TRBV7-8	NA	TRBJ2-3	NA	TGTGCCAGCAGCTTACAGATAAACAGGGGCACAGATACGCAGTATTTT	CASSLQINRGTDTQYF
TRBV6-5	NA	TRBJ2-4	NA	TGTGCCAGCAGTTACCAGGGGAATGGAAACATTCAGTACTTC	CASSYQGNGNIQYF
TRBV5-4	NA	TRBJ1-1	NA	TGTGCCAGCAGCTTGGATTTGGGAATGGCTGAAGCTTTCTTT	CASSLDLGMAEAFF
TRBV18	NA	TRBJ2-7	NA	TGTGCCAGCTCACCTCCGGGAAAATACGAGCAGTACTTC	CASSPPGKYEQYF
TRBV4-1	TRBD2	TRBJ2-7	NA	TGCGCCAGCAGCTTCTATCCCGGACTAGCGGCGTCGGAGCAGTACTTC	CASSFYPGLAASEQYF
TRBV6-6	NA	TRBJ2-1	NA	TGTGCCAGCAGCGACCGGGGAACCTACAATGAGCAGTTCTTC	CASSDRGTYNEQFF
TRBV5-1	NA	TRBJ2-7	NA	TGCGCCAGCAGCTTGCGGGCTATAGGGGGGAGCTCCTACGAGCAGTACTTC	CASSLRAIGGSSYEQYF
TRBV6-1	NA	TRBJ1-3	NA	TGTGCCAGCAGTGAATTAGTCCGGCTCTCTGGAAACACCATATATTTT	CASSELVRLSGNTIYF
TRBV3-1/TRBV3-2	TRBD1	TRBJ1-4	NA	TGTGCCAGCAGCCAAGTACAGGGGGTCGGGGAAAAACTGTTTTTT	CASSQVQGVGEKLFF
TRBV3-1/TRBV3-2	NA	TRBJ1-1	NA	TGTGCCAGCAGCCCCCGGGAGTTGAACACTGAAGCTTTCTTT	CASSPRELNTEAFF
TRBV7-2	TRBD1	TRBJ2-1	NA	TGTGCCAGCAGCTTCCCCTTCGACAGGGGCTCCTACAATGAGCAGTTCTTC	CASSFPFDRGSYNEQFF
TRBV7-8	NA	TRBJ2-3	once	TGTGCCAGCATACCGAAGCGGGGACAGAGTCTATATACGCAGTATTTT	CASIPKRGQSLYTQYF
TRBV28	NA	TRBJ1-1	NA	TGTGCCAGCAGTTTACAGAACACTGAAGCTTTCTTT	CASSLQNTEAFF
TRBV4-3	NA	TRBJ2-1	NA	TGCGCCAGCAGCCAAGCGAGGGGAACCTACAATGAGCAGTTCTTC	CASSQARGTYNEQFF
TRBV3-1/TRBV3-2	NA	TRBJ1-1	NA	TGTGCCAGCAGCCAAGTGTTTGGCAAGAACACTGAAGCTTTCTTT	CASSQVFGKNTEAFF
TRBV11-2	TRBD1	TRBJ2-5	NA	TGTGCCAGCAGCTACGGGACAGGGCGAGGGGAGACCCAGTACTTC	CASSYGTGRGETQYF
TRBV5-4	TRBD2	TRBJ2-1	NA	TGTGCCAGCAGCGGTAACCGGGAGGATGAGCAGTTCTTC	CASSGNREDEQFF
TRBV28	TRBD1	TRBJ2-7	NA	TGTGCCAGCAGTTTCGAGGGGGCTGGCGAGCAGTACTTC	CASSFEGAGEQYF
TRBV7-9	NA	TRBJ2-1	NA	TGTGCCAGCAGCTTAGGGTTCGCAGGGATCTACAATGAGCAGTTCTTC	CASSLGFAGIYNEQFF
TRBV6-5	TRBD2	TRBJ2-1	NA	TGTGCCAGCAGCCCAAGCGGGGGGACGTACAATGAGCAGTTCTTC	CASSPSGGTYNEQFF
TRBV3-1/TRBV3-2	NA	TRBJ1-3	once	TGTGCCAGCAGCCAAGCATACGATAGAAACACCATATATTTT	CASSQAYDRNTIYF
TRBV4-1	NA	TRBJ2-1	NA	TGCGCCAGCAGCCAAGGACAGGCCAACAATGAGCAGTTCTTC	CASSQGQANNEQFF
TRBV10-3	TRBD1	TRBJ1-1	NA	TGTGCCATCAGTGGGACAGGGGGCTACAACACTGAAGCTTTCTTT	CAISGTGGYNTEAFF
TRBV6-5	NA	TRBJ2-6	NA	TGTGCCAGCAGTCGCCCGGGATCTGGGGCCAACGTCCTGACTTTC	CASSRPGSGANVLTF
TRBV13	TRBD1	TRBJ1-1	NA	TGTGCCAGCAGTCTAAATGGGGCAGGGGGCGTGGGCACTGAAGCTTTCTTT	CASSLNGAGGVGTEAFF
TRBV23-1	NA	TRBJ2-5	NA	TGCGCCAGCAGTCCAGACACGAAAACAAGGGTCGCGGCCGAAGAGACCCAGTACTTC	CASSPDTKTRVAAEETQYF
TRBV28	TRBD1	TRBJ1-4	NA	TGTGCCAGCAGTTCACCGACAGGGTTGTATGAAAAACTGTTTTTT	CASSSPTGLYEKLFF
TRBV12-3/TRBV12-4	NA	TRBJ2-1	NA	TGTGCCAGCAGACCCGGGACTAATGAGCAGTTCTTC	CASRPGTNEQFF
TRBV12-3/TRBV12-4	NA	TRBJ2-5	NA	TGTGCCAGCAGTTTAGTGGGGGGAGAGACCCAGTACTTC	CASSLVGGETQYF
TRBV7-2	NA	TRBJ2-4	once	TGTGCCAGCAGCTTAGACCAGATGAGGAAAAACATTCAGTACTTC	CASSLDQMRKNIQYF
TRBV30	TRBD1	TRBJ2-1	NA	TGTGCCTCCGGGACAGGGAGATCCTACAATGAGCAGTTCTTC	CASGTGRSYNEQFF
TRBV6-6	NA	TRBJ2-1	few	TGTGCCAGCAGTTACTCGCCGGGGATCTACAATGAGCAGTTCTTC	CASSYSPGIYNEQFF
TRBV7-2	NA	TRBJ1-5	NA	TGTGCCAGCAGCTCCCACCGGGACCGCTATTTATTTAGGGATCAGCCCCAGCATTTT	CASSSHRDRYLFRDQPQHF
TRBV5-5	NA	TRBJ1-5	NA	TGTGCCAGCAGCTTGCTGTCAGGGAGTCAGCCCCAGCATTTT	CASSLLSGSQPQHF
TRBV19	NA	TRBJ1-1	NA	TGTGCCAGTAGTCCACTTGGGCCAGGGGCGCCGAACACTGAAGCTTTCTTT	CASSPLGPGAPNTEAFF
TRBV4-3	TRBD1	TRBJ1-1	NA	TGCGCCAGCAGCCAAGATCGGACAGGGGGACTTAACACTGAAGCTTTCTTT	CASSQDRTGGLNTEAFF
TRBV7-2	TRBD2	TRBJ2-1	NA	TGTGCCAGCAGCTCGAACGGGGGGGAATTTGAGCAGTTCTTC	CASSSNGGEFEQFF
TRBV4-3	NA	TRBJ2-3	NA	TGCGCCAGCAGCCAAGGAGGAGGGACAGATACGCAGTATTTT	CASSQGGGTDTQYF
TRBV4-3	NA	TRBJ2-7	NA	TGCGCCAGCAGCCAAGATCTCCGGGGCTACGAGCAGTACTTC	CASSQDLRGYEQYF
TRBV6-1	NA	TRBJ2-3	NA	TGTGCCAGCAGTGAACCAGGGCGAAATACGCAGTATTTT	CASSEPGRNTQYF
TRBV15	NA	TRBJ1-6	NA	TGTGCCACCAGCAGAGATGTGGTACTGGGGCGGAATAATTCACCCCTCCACTTT	CATSRDVVLGRNNSPLHF